The rows below give T cell receptor beta chains drawn from one sample of a study of T cell responses to AZD1222 COVID-19 vaccine. Using immunoSEQ multiplex PCR, the repertoire was profiled, and TCRdb retains in-frame clones only, with some absent. The table has some 130,000 clones, over 75% seen once. The sequences come from peripheral blood, collected on day 0 of AZD1222 vaccination. These receptors originate from an adult in good health. Each CDR3 is given with its conserved first and last residue. Each record gives: V gene, CDR3 protein.

v_call: TRBV6-5
cdr3_aa: CASSERQGVTEAFF

v_call: TRBV28
cdr3_aa: CASRGTGTGRLGEQFF

v_call: TRBV5-1
cdr3_aa: CASSLGVGQETQYF

v_call: TRBV28
cdr3_aa: CASSLLQGAGYTF

v_call: TRBV15
cdr3_aa: CATSRPYEQYF

v_call: TRBV28
cdr3_aa: CASSSGLAGGPSYNEQFF

v_call: TRBV2
cdr3_aa: CASSGRTGQTTGTEAFF

v_call: TRBV5-1
cdr3_aa: CASSLTGTREKLFF

v_call: TRBV7-9
cdr3_aa: CASSLGQLNTEAFF

v_call: TRBV6-2/TRBV6-3
cdr3_aa: CASSTPLRGPNTDTQYF

v_call: TRBV7-2
cdr3_aa: CASSSSGTTRYEQYF

v_call: TRBV4-2
cdr3_aa: CASSQELMGRGDF

v_call: TRBV6-5
cdr3_aa: CASSSIPANTEAFF

v_call: TRBV5-1
cdr3_aa: CASSEGDRTMRGYTF

v_call: TRBV13
cdr3_aa: CASSRARDREETQYF

v_call: TRBV27
cdr3_aa: CASSLSAGGNTGELFF

v_call: TRBV23-1
cdr3_aa: CASSQSSHRGF

v_call: TRBV6-2/TRBV6-3
cdr3_aa: CASSYSIGATQHF

v_call: TRBV27
cdr3_aa: CASSPQGEKLFF

v_call: TRBV27
cdr3_aa: CASSDYTGSAQYF

v_call: TRBV15
cdr3_aa: CATSSKYTDRGTNEKLFF

v_call: TRBV24-1
cdr3_aa: CATSDRTPDSDRGYTF

v_call: TRBV28
cdr3_aa: CASRVGAGNTIYF

v_call: TRBV11-2
cdr3_aa: CASRESGGMNEQFF

v_call: TRBV15
cdr3_aa: CATSRDLAGELFF

v_call: TRBV6-2/TRBV6-3
cdr3_aa: CASSRKRAGNSPLHF

v_call: TRBV19
cdr3_aa: CASSTDRGGNQPQHF

v_call: TRBV2
cdr3_aa: CASPRDRDYNEQFF

v_call: TRBV30
cdr3_aa: CAWSVQGAGIAGELFF

v_call: TRBV27
cdr3_aa: CASSTSYQETQYF

v_call: TRBV18
cdr3_aa: CASSPPYQETQYF

v_call: TRBV20-1
cdr3_aa: CSARGQGQSPLHF

v_call: TRBV5-1
cdr3_aa: CASSIGTSSGELFF

v_call: TRBV13
cdr3_aa: CASSEPSPVRYQETQYF

v_call: TRBV11-2
cdr3_aa: CASSPLTGYGTDTQYF

v_call: TRBV6-6
cdr3_aa: CASRTGTGNPTQHF

v_call: TRBV18
cdr3_aa: CASSPFGQFNQPQHF

v_call: TRBV24-1
cdr3_aa: CATSRTDYGYTF

v_call: TRBV12-3/TRBV12-4
cdr3_aa: CASSLGGRPQHF

v_call: TRBV6-5
cdr3_aa: CASSTRRVAYGYTF

v_call: TRBV16
cdr3_aa: CASSRSGNGYTF

v_call: TRBV5-6
cdr3_aa: CASSFDFRGTGETQYF